Listed here are 28 T cell receptor beta chains from one sample, sequenced in a study of sequential checkpoint blockade in melanoma. The treatment here: randomized to nivolumab then ipilimumab (arm A) or the reverse (arm B). The data were produced by immunoSEQ multiplex PCR, yet TCRdb's version contains in-frame clones alone and is incomplete. This table has more than 15,000 clones, around 70% appearing once. The sequencing here drew on CD8+ T cells sorted from blood (inferred from file names), taken from a patient given nivolumab and ipilimumab in sequence. These receptors were taken from a human donor with melanoma.

This clone was seen only a few times. This chain joins TRBV7-9 and TRBJ1-2; D gene unclear. CDR1 SEHNR and CDR2 FQNEAQ come from the germline V gene (reference sequence). V gave up 2 bases and J gave up 8 bases, with 15 bases separating them. CDR3 size: 14 residues. The CDR3 here is CASSLSSSLLGYTF. The CDR3 nucleotides read TGTGCCAGCAGCTTAAGCAGTTCCTTACTAGGCTACACCTTC.

The J gene is TRBJ1-6, the V gene TRBV27, with D hard to call. Germline V gene sequence: CDR1 MNHEY, CDR2 SMNVEV (reference sequence). Trimming removed 0 bases at V and 6 bases at J, with 3 bases between. This CDR3 is 13 amino acids long. The CDR3 DNA is TGTGCCAGCAGTTTATCGAGTAATTCACCCCTCCACTTT. Its protein product is CASSLSSNSPLHF.

The rearrangement joins TRBV4-2 to TRBJ2-7, with 8 bases that match TRBD2. There are 17 residues in the CDR3. Trimming cost V 4 bases and J 2 bases; bases outside gene matches: 13. Looked up from germline, CDR1 is LGHNA and CDR2 is YNFKEQ. CDR3 coding DNA: TGTGCCAGCAGCCGAGAATTATTAAGCGGGGGCACCTACGAGCAGTACTTC. This sequence encodes CASSRELLSGGTYEQYF.

This clone was counted only a few times. As DNA, the CDR3 is TGTGCCAACTTGGGGCAGACCTGCTCCTATAATTCACCCCTCCACTTT. Residues: CANLGQTCSYNSPLHF. This chain links TRBV6-4 with TRBJ1-6, with D maybe TRBD1 (5 bases). Germline V gives CDR1 MRHNA, CDR2 SNTAGT. This CDR3 region has 16 residues. V shed 10 bases and J shed 0 bases, with 16 bases lying between them.

The chain combines TRBV6-5 with TRBJ1-1, with a possible D match to TRBD1 (5 bases). Germline CDR1 and CDR2: MNHEY and SVGAGI. There are 14 residues in the CDR3. V was pared by 7 bases and J by 3 bases, with 15 bases between. The CDR3 DNA reads TGTGCCAGCAATACCCAGGGAAAATACACTGAAGCTTTCTTT. Translated, it gives CASNTQGKYTEAFF.

The chain uses TRBV11-2 and TRBJ2-7, with TRBD1 as a possible D gene (5 bases). V dropped 2 bases and J dropped 5 bases, with 13 bases sitting between them. Germline V CDR1 and CDR2: SGHAT, FQNNGV. CDR3 length: 14 amino acids. In DNA, the CDR3 is TGTGCCAGCAGCTTAACCCAGGGTTCCAACGAGCAGTACTTC. This sequence encodes CASSLTQGSNEQYF.

This clone has just one count. The chain carries TRBV4-2 and TRBJ2-1; D might be TRBD1 (5 bases). V lost 1 base, J lost 9 bases, and 10 bases lay in between. Germline loops: CDR1 LGHNA, CDR2 YNFKEQ. This CDR3 contains 13 residues. CDR3 protein: CASSQVVRGEQFF. CDR3 in DNA: TGTGCCAGCAGCCAAGTCGTTAGGGGTGAGCAGTTCTTC.

The V call is TRBV7-9, the J call TRBJ2-7, with TRBD2 identical over 7 bases. This CDR3 contains 14 residues. The germline CDR1 and CDR2 sequences are SEHNR and FQNEAQ (reference sequence). Trimming took 1 base from V and 5 from J; bases not matched to a gene: 5. CDR3 DNA: TGTGCCAGCAGCTTAGAACTAGCGTCAGACGAGCAGTACTTC. Its translation: CASSLELASDEQYF.

This clone was detected only a few times. This chain joins TRBV9 and TRBJ2-3; TRBD1 aligns across 9 bases. The CDR3 is made up of 16 amino acids. V lost 3 bases, J lost 4 bases, and 9 bases stayed unmatched. Germline CDR1 and CDR2: SGDLS and YYNGEE. The CDR3 DNA sequence: TGTGCCAGCAGCGAGGACAGGGGAGCGCTGGCAGATACGCAGTATTTT. As protein: CASSEDRGALADTQYF.

The chain couples TRBV7-9 to TRBJ1-5, with 8 bases lining up with TRBD1. Germline V gene sequence: CDR1 SEHNR, CDR2 FQNEAQ (reference sequence). The CDR3 is 14 amino acids. V was clipped by 1 base and J by 6 bases; unmatched bases: 2. Here the CDR3 reads CASSLGTGIQPQHF. CDR3 in DNA: TGTGCCAGCAGCTTAGGGACAGGGATTCAGCCCCAGCATTTT.

The chain is built from TRBV9 and TRBJ1-2, with D unresolved. This CDR3 is built from 16 residues. V gave up 0 bases and J gave up 0 bases, with 12 bases separating them. From germline, CDR1 is SGDLS and CDR2 YYNGEE. The CDR3 sequence is CASSVGGQIPNYGYTF. CDR3 coding DNA: TGTGCCAGCAGCGTAGGCGGGCAGATTCCTAACTATGGCTACACCTTC.

The rearrangement links TRBV2 to TRBJ2-7; a weak D match, TRBD1 (6 bases). Germline V lookup: CDR1 SNHLY, CDR2 FYNNEI. CDR3 length equals 13 residues. V was pared by 3 bases and J by 6 bases, with 12 bases between. The chain's CDR3 is CASSEGHSAEQYF. For the CDR3, the DNA is TGTGCCAGCAGTGAGGGACATTCGGCCGAGCAGTACTTC.

This chain joins TRBV2 and TRBJ1-4, with 7 bases lining up with TRBD1. CDR1 is SNHLY, CDR2 FYNNEI, per germline. The CDR3 is 14 amino acids. With 5 bases clipped from V and 5 bases from J, the junction kept 5 bases outside the gene matches. CDR3 coding DNA: TGTGCCAGCAGTTTCTCGGGACAGAATGAAAAACTGTTTTTT. Translation gives CASSFSGQNEKLFF.

The CDR3 DNA follows: TGTGCCAGCAGTGATGTTAGCGGGGTCACCTACGAGCAGTACTTC. Protein: CASSDVSGVTYEQYF. The chain has TRBV2 and TRBJ2-7, with 8 bases that match TRBD2. Germline trimming cut 3 bases from V and 2 bases from J; bases unmatched to any gene: 6. This CDR3 is built from 15 residues. Germline values: CDR1 SNHLY, CDR2 FYNNEI.

This clone appeared a single time. The rearrangement uses TRBV7-9 and TRBJ1-1; possible D gene TRBD1, 6 bases. The CDR3 has 15 residues. With 2 bases removed from V and 1 base from J, the gap between germline ends came to 11 bases. Germline V gene sequence: CDR1 SEHNR, CDR2 FQNEAQ (reference sequence). CDR3 sequence reads: CASSLRGSPNTEAFF. The CDR3 DNA reads TGTGCCAGCAGCTTAAGGGGGTCCCCGAACACTGAAGCTTTCTTT.

The rearrangement uses TRBV6-6 and TRBJ2-1; D is unclear. Germline loops: CDR1 MNHNY, CDR2 SVGAGI (reference sequence). V lost 3 bases, J lost 8 bases, and 11 bases lay in between. The CDR3 is 13 residues long. The CDR3 bases are TGTGCCAGCAGTTATAGCCTATACGATGAGCAGTTCTTC. Protein product: CASSYSLYDEQFF.

The genes are TRBV6-4 and TRBJ2-3; 9 bases are a match to TRBD2. The CDR3 is 14 amino acids. V gave up 4 bases and J gave up 2 bases; unmatched junction bases: 1. Per germline, CDR1 MRHNA and CDR2 SNTAGT. As DNA, the CDR3 is TGTGCCAGCAGTGCTAGCGGGGACACAGATACGCAGTATTTT. Its translation: CASSASGDTDTQYF.

In its sample, this clone was seen a few times. This chain connects TRBV9 to TRBJ1-1, with TRBD1 matching 7 bases. The germline V gene has CDR1 SGDLS and CDR2 YYNGEE. The CDR3 is 17 amino acids. Losses at the gene ends were 0 bases for V and 5 bases for J; bases not matched to a gene: 13. CDR3 in DNA: TGTGCCAGCAGCGTAGGATCAGAGGAAGGGGGCCATACTGAAGCTTTCTTT. It is translated as CASSVGSEEGGHTEAFF.

This clone was detected once. CDR3 in DNA: TGTGCCAGCAGGAGGGAGGTCTTTAGCACAGATACGCAGTATTTT. It yields the protein CASRREVFSTDTQYF. The rearrangement links TRBV2 to TRBJ2-3, with D possibly TRBD2 on 6 matching bases. The V and J ends lost 6 bases and 0 bases respectively, with 13 bases between them. The CDR3 loop spans 15 amino acids. CDR1 and CDR2 from the germline V gene are SNHLY and FYNNEI.

Only one count was recorded for this clone. This chain uses TRBV7-9 with TRBJ2-1, with a weak D call TRBD2 (6 bases). Trimming removed 5 bases at V and 6 bases at J, with 14 bases between. Germline V gene lookup returns CDR1 SEHNR and CDR2 FQNEAQ (reference sequence). The CDR3 contains 14 residues. The CDR3 sequence is CASSAGGSGNEQFF. The CDR3 DNA follows: TGTGCCAGCAGCGCCGGGGGTTCTGGCAATGAGCAGTTCTTC.

This clone turned up a few times. The chain employs TRBV28 and TRBJ1-5; the match to TRBD1 covers 9 bases. Germline-derived CDR1 and CDR2 are MDHEN and SYDVKM. The CDR3 runs 14 residues. The V and J ends lost 5 bases and 7 bases, in that order; junction bases with no gene match: 6. The CDR3 loop reads CASSPTGGLQPQHF. CDR3 nucleotides: TGTGCCAGCAGTCCTACAGGGGGCTTACAGCCCCAGCATTTT.

This chain uses TRBV11-2 with TRBJ1-1; TRBD1 aligns across 10 bases. After removal of 1 base from V and 11 bases from J, the junction contained 4 bases not matched to a gene. Germline CDR1 reads SGHAT; CDR2 reads FQNNGV. The CDR3 consists of 13 residues. The chain's CDR3 is CASSLGQGARAFF. For the CDR3, the DNA is TGTGCCAGCAGCTTAGGACAGGGGGCGCGGGCTTTCTTT. Based on the CDR3 plus reference TRBV11-2 and TRBJ1-1, the full variable domain is EAGVAQSPRYKIIEKRQSVAFWCNPISGHATLYWYQQILGQGPKLLIQFQNNGVVDDSQLPKDRFSAERLKGVDSTLKIQPAKLEDSAVYLCASSLGQGARAFFGQGTRLTVV.

This chain connects TRBV6-5 to TRBJ1-2; 10 bases are a match to TRBD1. CDR1 is MNHEY, CDR2 SVGAGI, per germline. The CDR3 sequence is 15 residues long. The J segment lost 3 bases and the V segment lost 7 bases, leaving 8 bases of the junction unmatched. The CDR3 spells CASKRQGALDYGYTF. The CDR3 DNA is TGTGCCAGCAAAAGACAGGGGGCGCTGGACTATGGCTACACCTTC.

V gene TRBV14 combines with J gene TRBJ2-7, with 9 bases matching TRBD2. Germline V lookup: CDR1 SGHDN, CDR2 FVKESK. V shed 3 bases, J shed 3 bases, and the junction held 6 bases outside the gene matches. CDR3 length: 15 residues. CDR3 amino acids: CASSHLSGGIYEQYF. The CDR3 DNA follows: TGTGCCAGCAGCCATTTAAGCGGGGGGATCTACGAGCAGTACTTC.

J is TRBJ2-6 and V is TRBV7-7; TRBD1 aligns across 7 bases. The CDR3 has 18 residues. From germline, CDR1 is SSHAT and CDR2 FNYEAQ (reference sequence). The V segment lost 5 bases and the J segment 1 base; nucleotides outside the gene matches: 11. The CDR3 here is CASSRGLSTASGANVLTF. CDR3 coding DNA: TGTGCCAGCAGCAGGGGGCTTAGTACAGCGTCTGGGGCCAACGTCCTGACTTTC.

The chain is built from TRBV7-9 and TRBJ2-7; the match to TRBD1 covers 9 bases. The V gene end was trimmed by 2 bases and the J gene end by 5 bases; junction bases not matched to a gene: 13. Germline CDR1 is SEHNR and CDR2 is FQNEAQ (reference sequence). This CDR3 has 17 residues. In DNA, the CDR3 is TGTGCCAGCAGCTTATCAGTTTCCCGGAACAGGGGGCACGAGCAGTACTTC. The encoded protein is CASSLSVSRNRGHEQYF.

CDR3 protein: CASSVGTAPYEQYF. Here the CDR3 DNA reads TGTGCCAGCAGCGTAGGGACAGCCCCTTACGAGCAGTACTTC. The gene calls are TRBV9 and TRBJ2-7; possibly TRBD1 for D (6 bases). This CDR3 contains 14 residues. The V and J ends lost 0 bases and 4 bases respectively, with 11 bases between them. The germline CDR1 and CDR2 sequences are SGDLS and YYNGEE.

The genes are TRBV5-5 and TRBJ1-3; tentative D call: TRBD1 (6 bases). Germline assignment: CDR1 SGHKS and CDR2 YYEKEE (reference sequence). The germline V and J ends were trimmed by 3 bases and 0 bases, with 10 bases remaining between them. The CDR3 totals 15 residues. The CDR3 loop is CASSSSRGSGNTIYF. CDR3 coding DNA: TGTGCCAGCAGCTCCTCCAGGGGCTCTGGAAACACCATATATTTT.